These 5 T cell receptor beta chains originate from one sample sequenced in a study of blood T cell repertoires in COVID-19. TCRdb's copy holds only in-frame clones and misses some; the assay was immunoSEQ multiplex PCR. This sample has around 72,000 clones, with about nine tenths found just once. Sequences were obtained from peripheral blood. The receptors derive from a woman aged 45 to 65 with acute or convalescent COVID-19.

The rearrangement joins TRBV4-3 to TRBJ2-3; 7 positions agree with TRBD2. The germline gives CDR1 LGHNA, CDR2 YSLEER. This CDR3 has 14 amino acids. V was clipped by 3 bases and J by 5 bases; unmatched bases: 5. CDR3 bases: TGCGCCAGCAGCCAGGGGGGGACTCGAGATACGCAGTATTTT. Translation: CASSQGGTRDTQYF.

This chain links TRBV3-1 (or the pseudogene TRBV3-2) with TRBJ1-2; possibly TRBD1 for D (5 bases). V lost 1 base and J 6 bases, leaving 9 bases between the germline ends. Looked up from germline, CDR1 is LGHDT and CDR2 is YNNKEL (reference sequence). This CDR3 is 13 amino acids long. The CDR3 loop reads CASSQGQGNGYTF. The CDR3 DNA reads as TGTGCCAGCAGCCAAGGGCAGGGTAATGGCTACACCTTC.

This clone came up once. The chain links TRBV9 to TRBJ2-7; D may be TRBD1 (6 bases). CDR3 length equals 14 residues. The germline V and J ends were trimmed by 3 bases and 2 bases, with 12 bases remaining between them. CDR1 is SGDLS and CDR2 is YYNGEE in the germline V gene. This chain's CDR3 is CASSAEGQTYEQYF. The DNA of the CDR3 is TGTGCCAGCAGCGCGGAAGGACAGACCTACGAGCAGTACTTC.

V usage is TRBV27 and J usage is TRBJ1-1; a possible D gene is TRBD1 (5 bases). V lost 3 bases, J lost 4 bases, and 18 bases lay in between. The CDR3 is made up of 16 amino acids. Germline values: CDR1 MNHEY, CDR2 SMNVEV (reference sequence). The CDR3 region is CASSFERGGVGTEAFF. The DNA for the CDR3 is TGTGCCAGCAGTTTCGAAAGGGGTGGGGTAGGCACTGAAGCTTTCTTT.

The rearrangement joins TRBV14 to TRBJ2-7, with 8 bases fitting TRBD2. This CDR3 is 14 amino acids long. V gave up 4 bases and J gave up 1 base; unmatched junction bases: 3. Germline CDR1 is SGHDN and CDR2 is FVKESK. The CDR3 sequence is CASSRGLASYEQYF. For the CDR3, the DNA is TGTGCCAGCAGCCGCGGACTAGCTTCCTACGAGCAGTACTTC. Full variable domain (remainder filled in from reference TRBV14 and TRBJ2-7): EAGVTQFPSHSVIEKGQTVTLRCDPISGHDNLYWYRRVMGKEIKFLLHFVKESKQDESGMPNNRFLAERTGGTYSTLKVQPAELEDSGVYFCASSRGLASYEQYFGPGTRLTVT.